The rows below give T cell receptor beta chains drawn from one sample of a study of blood T cell repertoires in COVID-19. Assay used: immunoSEQ multiplex PCR; TCRdb lists only in-frame clones, some missing. The table includes about 300,000 clones, around nine tenths detected once. Input material: peripheral blood. These receptors originate from a man in his 70s with acute or convalescent COVID-19. Both conserved end residues are part of each CDR3. D genes are given only for firm matches. The size field is filled for only some rows; it gives once, few, many or a size class.

j_call | v_call | clone_size | d_call | cdr3_nt | cdr3_aa
TRBJ2-1 | TRBV5-4 | . | . | TGTGCCAGCAGCTTGGCGCCCCTTGACAGCGGGGAGCAGTTCTTC | CASSLAPLDSGEQFF
TRBJ2-7 | TRBV4-1 | once | TRBD2 | TGCGCCAGCAGCCTCCCCTTGACTAGCCTATATATCCCCTACGAGCAGTACTTC | CASSLPLTSLYIPYEQYF
TRBJ1-6 | TRBV6-5 | . | TRBD1 | TGTGCCAGCAGTTACCAGGACAGGGGTAAATCACCCCTCCACTTT | CASSYQDRGKSPLHF
TRBJ1-3 | TRBV3-1/TRBV3-2 | . | . | TGTGCCAGCAGCCATGCATTTAAACGGCAGGATACTGGAAACACCATATATTTT | CASSHAFKRQDTGNTIYF
TRBJ1-4 | TRBV2 | . | TRBD1 | TGTGCCAGCAGTGAAAGACAGGGGAGGAATGAAAAACTGTTTTTT | CASSERQGRNEKLFF
TRBJ2-2 | TRBV3-1/TRBV3-2 | . | TRBD2 | TGTGCCAGCAGCCCAGGACTAGCGGGGGTGTCCGGGGAGCTGTTTTTT | CASSPGLAGVSGELFF
TRBJ2-1 | TRBV9 | . | . | TGTGCCAGCAGCGTGGGCCCTTACAATGAGCAGTTCTTC | CASSVGPYNEQFF
TRBJ2-4 | TRBV4-3 | . | TRBD1 | TGCGCCAGCAGCCAAGATTGGACAGGAAACATTCAGTACTTC | CASSQDWTGNIQYF
TRBJ2-5 | TRBV6-1 | . | . | TGTGCCAGCAGTGAACCGGGACAACCGCCGGAGACCCAGTACTTC | CASSEPGQPPETQYF
TRBJ1-2 | TRBV4-1 | . | TRBD1 | TGCGCCAGCAGCCAAGTTCGGGGACAGATAACTGCTAACTATGGCTACACCTTC | CASSQVRGQITANYGYTF
TRBJ2-3 | TRBV2 | . | . | TGTGCCAGCAACCGGGGTCCTGGCACAGATACGCAGTATTTT | CASNRGPGTDTQYF
TRBJ1-1 | TRBV5-1 | . | TRBD1 | TGCGCCAGCAGCGTCGACAGGGAAGGTGAAGCTTTCTTT | CASSVDREGEAFF
TRBJ2-5 | TRBV2 | . | TRBD2 | TGTGCCAGCACCCCCGGGTGGGGGGGGCAAGAGACCCAGTACTTC | CASTPGWGGQETQYF
TRBJ1-1 | TRBV6-1 | . | . | TGTGCCAGCAGTGATCACATTAACACTGAAGCTTTCTTT | CASSDHINTEAFF
TRBJ1-2 | TRBV5-1 | . | TRBD1 | TGCGCCAGCAGCTTGGGACAGGGGGCGGATGGCTACACCTTC | CASSLGQGADGYTF
TRBJ2-7 | TRBV18 | . | . | TGTGCCAGCTCACCGGGCGGGTCAAGCGAGCAGTACTTC | CASSPGGSSEQYF
TRBJ2-7 | TRBV10-3 | . | TRBD1 | TGTGCCATCAGGACAGGACAGGGTTTGGGGGAGCAGTACTTC | CAIRTGQGLGEQYF
TRBJ2-7 | TRBV4-3 | . | TRBD2 | TGCGCCAGCAGCCAAGAAGGGCAGCGGGATGATAGAGAGCAGTACTTC | CASSQEGQRDDREQYF
TRBJ2-7 | TRBV15 | few | . | TGTGCCACCAGCAGAGATCTGGGGGGTGGGGGCGAGCAGTACTTC | CATSRDLGGGGEQYF
TRBJ2-3 | TRBV4-1 | . | TRBD1 | TGCGCCAGCAGCCAAGAGCAAGGGACAGGGAAGTCAGATACGCAGTATTTT | CASSQEQGTGKSDTQYF
TRBJ2-7 | TRBV4-2 | . | TRBD2 | TGTGCCAGCAGCCGTCCGGGCGGGAGCCTTTACGAGCAGTACTTC | CASSRPGGSLYEQYF
TRBJ1-2 | TRBV20-1 | few | . | TGCAGTGCTAGAGCGGTCTATGGCTACACCTTC | CSARAVYGYTF
TRBJ2-7 | TRBV24-1 | . | . | TGTGCCACTCAAGGGCAGGGCTACGAGCAGTACTTC | CATQGQGYEQYF
TRBJ2-7 | TRBV5-1 | . | TRBD1 | TGCGCCAGCAGCTTGACAGGGGAAGACGAGCAGTACTTC | CASSLTGEDEQYF
TRBJ1-1 | TRBV28 | . | . | TGTGCCAGCAGTTTATACGAGGGGGTTGCAGCTTTCTTT | CASSLYEGVAAFF
TRBJ2-3 | TRBV4-3 | . | TRBD2 | TGCGCCAGCAGCCAAGGGACGGGCGGGGGGGCTCCGGATACGCAGTATTTT | CASSQGTGGGAPDTQYF
TRBJ1-1 | TRBV15 | once | . | TGTGCCACCAGAGAGGATTTTTACACTGAAGCTTTCTTT | CATREDFYTEAFF
TRBJ1-6 | TRBV3-1/TRBV3-2 | . | . | TGTGCCAGCAGCCAAGATGTGACGTGGGGGGCACCCCTCCACTTT | CASSQDVTWGAPLHF
TRBJ1-4 | TRBV4-1 | . | TRBD1 | TGCGCCAGCAGCCAAGCTGGGACAGGGGGAGAAAAACTGTTTTTT | CASSQAGTGGEKLFF
TRBJ2-1 | TRBV18 | . | . | TGTGCCAGCTCTCTTGACAGATACAATGAGCAGTTCTTC | CASSLDRYNEQFF
TRBJ2-7 | TRBV7-7 | . | TRBD1 | TGTGCCAGCAGCTTGGACAGGTACTACGAGCAGTACTTC | CASSLDRYYEQYF
TRBJ2-3 | TRBV11-2 | . | TRBD2 | TGTGCCAGCAGCTTATGGGGTAGCGGGAGGGAGGGCACAGATACGCAGTATTTT | CASSLWGSGREGTDTQYF
TRBJ1-6 | TRBV2 | few | . | TGTGCCAGCAGTGTGGGGGGATCGGACAATTCACCCCTCCACTTT | CASSVGGSDNSPLHF
TRBJ1-6 | TRBV19 | . | . | TGTGCCAGTAGTATGGGAGTAGGGAATTCACCCCTCCACTTT | CASSMGVGNSPLHF
TRBJ1-2 | TRBV14 | . | . | TGTGCCAGCAGCCAAGGACAGAACTATGGCTACACCTTC | CASSQGQNYGYTF
TRBJ1-3 | TRBV19 | . | . | TGTGCCAGCACTGTACTCTCTGGAAACACCATATATTTT | CASTVLSGNTIYF
TRBJ1-3 | TRBV18 | . | . | TGTGCCAGCTCGCCGTTCAATCCCAGCTCTGGAAACACCATATATTTT | CASSPFNPSSGNTIYF
TRBJ2-3 | TRBV3-1/TRBV3-2 | . | . | TGTGCCAGCAGCCAAGAGGAGTCTAGCAGGTATTTT | CASSQEESSRYF
TRBJ1-6 | TRBV11-1 | . | . | TGTGCCAGCAGCCTCCGGGAGGGCGATGTTTCACCCCTCCACTTT | CASSLREGDVSPLHF